The subject of this entry is one T cell receptor beta chain. The antigen is unknown. This table comes from immunoSEQ multiplex PCR, and its TCRdb copy is limited to in-frame clones, with some not included. The top ten clones hold roughly 21% of a sample with about 86,000 clones, around 73% of them seen once. The data stem from a study of T cell responses to AZD1222 COVID-19 vaccine. Whole-study findings and limits: Only a handful of AZD1222 recipients were seropositive at baseline. The donor group comprised mostly white British people and more females; the analysis possibly underestimated clonal diversity.

The material was peripheral blood, obtained on day 0 of AZD1222 vaccination. This clonotype was sampled from an adult in good health.

This CDR3 reads CASSLGQAGQETQYF. The CDR3 bases are TGTGCCAGCAGCTTAGGGCAGGCGGGGCAAGAGACCCAGTACTTC. The chain links TRBV7-9 to TRBJ2-5, with a tentative D call TRBD2 (6 bases). Trimming cost V 1 base and J 2 bases, with 11 bases left between them. Germline V gene sequence: CDR1 SEHNR, CDR2 FQNEAQ (reference sequence). This CDR3 spans 15 amino acids.